This T cell receptor (beta chain) was identified in a study of blood T cell repertoires in COVID-19. Study at large: Researchers got acute and convalescent COVID-19 samples from the United States, Italy and Spain.

Original processing notes: Estimated nucleated cell counts came from reference gene primer amplification. The data were produced by immunoSEQ multiplex PCR, yet TCRdb's version contains in-frame clones alone and is incomplete. That table furnishes V, J and clone size, whereas the DNA furnished D and trimming. Of about 250,000 clones in the sample, approximately 88% were seen once. The germline V gene encodes CDR1 MNHEY and CDR2 SVGAGI. Trimming pared 0 bases from V and 3 bases from J, leaving 12 bases between. CDR3 length: 16 residues. The sequencing sample was made of peripheral blood. The chain joins TRBV6-5 to TRBJ1-5; a possible D gene is TRBD1 (6 bases). The source is a woman younger than 45 with COVID-19, enrolled during active disease. The CDR3 reads CASSYSSNRANQPQHF. The CDR3 DNA sequence: TGTGCCAGCAGTTACTCGTCCAACAGGGCCAATCAGCCCCAGCATTTT.